Below are 11 T cell receptor beta chains sequenced from a single sample in a study of somatic mutations in T cells in chronic GVHD. The repertoire was sequenced with immunoSEQ multiplex PCR; TCRdb's copy has only in-frame clones and lacks some. The sample contains about 13,000 clones, roughly 75% of which appear only once. Sequencing was carried out using Vbeta20-negative CD4+ T cells from blood. These receptors were collected from a male patient in his fifties or sixties with chronic graft-versus-host disease. Part of the T cell pool may stem from the graft donor.

The genes are TRBV5-6 and TRBJ2-5, with 7 bases fitting TRBD2. Trimming took 8 bases from V and 4 from J; bases not matched to a gene: 11. CDR3 length equals 14 residues. Germline CDR1 SGHDT, CDR2 YYEEEE. The CDR3 region has the DNA TGTGCCAGTGCCCCGGGACTATTGATAGAGACCCAGTACTTC. It is translated as CASAPGLLIETQYF. Supplemented by reference TRBV5-6 and TRBJ2-5, the full variable domain reads DAGVTQSPTHLIKTRGQQVTLRCSPKSGHDTVSWYQQALGQGPQFIFQYYEEEERQRGNFPDRFSGHQFPNYSSELNVNALLLGDSALYLCASAPGLLIETQYFGPGTRLLVL.

V and J are TRBV19 and TRBJ2-1; tentatively, D is TRBD1 (6 bases). Germline V gene data show CDR1 as LNHDA and CDR2 as SQIVND (reference sequence). Trimming left V 5 bases short and J 2 bases short, with 16 bases between. The CDR3 extends over 16 amino acids. In DNA form, the CDR3 reads TGTGCCAGTAGTCTCCAAACAGGGCTGACCTACAATGAGCAGTTCTTC. This gives the protein CASSLQTGLTYNEQFF.

The gene calls are TRBV7-3 and TRBJ2-3, with TRBD2 matching over 10 bases. Germline V CDR1 and CDR2: SGHTA, FQGTGA. The trim removed 0 bases at V and 6 bases at J, leaving 0 bases unmatched. CDR3 length: 14 amino acids. CDR3 amino acids: CASSLTSGRDTQYF. The CDR3 DNA follows: TGTGCCAGCAGCTTAACTAGCGGGAGGGATACGCAGTATTTT.

This rearrangement joins TRBV28 to TRBJ1-1; 7 positions agree with TRBD1. J was trimmed by 5 bases and V by 5 bases; bases with no gene match: 11. Germline V lookup: CDR1 MDHEN, CDR2 SYDVKM. The CDR3 loop spans 15 amino acids. CDR3 amino acids: CASSPTTGAGTEAFF. For the CDR3, the DNA is TGTGCCAGCAGTCCAACCACAGGGGCGGGGACTGAAGCTTTCTTT.

The chain employs TRBV7-2 and TRBJ1-1; 9 bases match TRBD1. The ends lost 4 bases at V and 3 bases at J; junction bases unmatched: 6. The length of the CDR3 is 15 residues. Per the germline V gene, CDR1 is SGHTA and CDR2 is FQGNSA. The CDR3 DNA reads as TGTGCCAGCAGCTGGACAGGGGATACATACACTGAAGCTTTCTTT. This translates into CASSWTGDTYTEAFF.

The table lists this clone with a few counts. The rearrangement joins TRBV18 to TRBJ1-1; a weak D match, TRBD1 (5 bases). Trimming pared 3 bases from V and 1 base from J, leaving 9 bases between. The V gene's germline CDR1 is KGHSH and CDR2 LQKENI. CDR3 size: 14 residues. CDR3 in amino acids: CASSPSGGNTEAFF. CDR3 sequence (DNA): TGTGCCAGCTCACCGTCGGGGGGGAACACTGAAGCTTTCTTT.

The V gene is TRBV9, the J gene TRBJ1-2, with D unresolved. CDR1 is SGDLS, CDR2 YYNGEE, per germline. Trimming pared 0 bases from V and 3 bases from J, leaving 9 bases between. This CDR3 is 14 amino acids long. The CDR3 spells CASSVGQAYYGYTF. Here the CDR3 DNA reads TGTGCCAGCAGCGTAGGGCAGGCCTACTATGGCTACACCTTC.

The gene calls are TRBV5-5 and TRBJ1-3; TRBD1 is a possible D gene (6 bases). The CDR3 loop spans 13 amino acids. V was cut by 4 bases and J by 3 bases, with 8 bases left in between. The germline gives CDR1 SGHKS, CDR2 YYEKEE (reference sequence). CDR3: CASSRDIGNTIYF. The CDR3 nucleotides read TGTGCCAGCAGCCGGGACATTGGAAACACCATATATTTT.

The chain is built from TRBV7-2 and TRBJ2-1; D is possibly TRBD1 (7 bases). CDR1 and CDR2 from the germline V gene are SGHTA and FQGNSA. V was shortened by 2 bases and J by 5 bases, with 22 bases between the two germline ends. This CDR3 comprises 18 residues. Written as DNA, the CDR3 is TGTGCCAGCAGCTTAATGTTCTCGGGGGCAGGGGGTAACAATGAGCAGTTCTTC. This sequence encodes CASSLMFSGAGGNNEQFF.

The rearrangement joins TRBV7-9 to TRBJ1-1; TRBD1 is a possible D gene (6 bases). Germline CDR1 is SEHNR and CDR2 is FQNEAQ (reference sequence). The CDR3 loop spans 15 amino acids. The V end was cut by 3 bases, the J end by 1 base, with 12 bases between. The DNA for the CDR3 is TGTGCCAGCAGCTTGGACAGTTACCGGAACACTGAAGCTTTCTTT. This sequence encodes CASSLDSYRNTEAFF.

The genes are TRBV6-6 and TRBJ1-2, with D possibly being TRBD1 (5 bases). Germline values: CDR1 MNHNY, CDR2 SVGAGI (reference sequence). V dropped 3 bases and J dropped 2 bases, with 10 bases sitting between them. This CDR3 spans 14 amino acids. In DNA, the CDR3 is TGTGCCAGCAGTTATAGGGGCAGGAACTATGGCTACACCTTC. Its translation: CASSYRGRNYGYTF.